Sequencing of this T cell receptor (beta chain) was carried out in a study of tumor-infiltrating lymphocytes in primary liver carcinoma. Study observations and caveats: Tumors and blood were compared for top-250-clone fraction, and tumors had the significantly higher value (p = 0.039). Only about 7.5-24% of top clones showed up in all five tumor regions.

V shed 6 bases, J shed 5 bases, and the junction held 8 bases outside the gene matches. The CDR3 runs to 16 residues. Germline assignment: CDR1 LNHDA and CDR2 SQIVND (reference sequence). Concerning this clonotype itself: What it binds is unknown. This could be a read error, since a much larger clone is one nucleotide away.

Making TCR beta cDNA involved 400 to 600 ng total RNA and a constant-region primer. Investigators got TCR beta libraries out of three nested multiplex PCR rounds, done with slightly modified ARM-PCR. Both of the initial two PCR rounds ran for around 9 cycles and employed TRBV1-TRBV30 forward primers alongside a C-beta reverse primer. TCRdb passed the multiplex PCR reads through MiXCR, listing each CDR3 protein once. This table has approximately 73,000 distinct CDR3 sequences, 71% appearing once. Unsorted bulk tissue, about 19-32 mg of it, served as the source for co-extraction of RNA and DNA. Patients showed chronic HBV infection and an absence of prior treatment.

Sequenced: liver tumor tissue from sampling region 4. Described subset: tumor region T4, right-lateral pole. The V gene is TRBV19, the J gene TRBJ2-1; the match to TRBD2 covers 12 bases. This sequence was found in an older woman with primary liver carcinoma and hepatitis B virus infection. CDR3 sequence (DNA): TGTGCCAGTAGGAAGAGACTAGCGGGAGTTGACAATGAGCAGTTCTTC. Protein sequence: CASRKRLAGVDNEQFF.